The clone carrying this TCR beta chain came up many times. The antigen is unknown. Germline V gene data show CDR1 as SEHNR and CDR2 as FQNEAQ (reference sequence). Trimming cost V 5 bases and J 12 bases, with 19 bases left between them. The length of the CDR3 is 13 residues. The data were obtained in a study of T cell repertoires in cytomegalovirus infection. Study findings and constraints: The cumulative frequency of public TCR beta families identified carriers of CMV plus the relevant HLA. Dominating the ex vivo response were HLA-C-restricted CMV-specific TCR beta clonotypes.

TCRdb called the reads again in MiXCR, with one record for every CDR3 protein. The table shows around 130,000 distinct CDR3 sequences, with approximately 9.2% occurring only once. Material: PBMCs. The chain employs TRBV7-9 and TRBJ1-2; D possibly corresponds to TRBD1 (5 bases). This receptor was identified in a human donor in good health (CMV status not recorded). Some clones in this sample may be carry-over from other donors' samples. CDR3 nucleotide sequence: TGTGCCAGCAGCCACGGGACCTCGTTAACGAACACCTTC. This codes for CASSHGTSLTNTF.